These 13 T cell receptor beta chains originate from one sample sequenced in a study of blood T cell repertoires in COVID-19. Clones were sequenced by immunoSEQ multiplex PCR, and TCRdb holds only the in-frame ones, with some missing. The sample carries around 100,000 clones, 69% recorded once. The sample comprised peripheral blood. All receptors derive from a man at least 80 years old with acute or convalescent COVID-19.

The CDR3 is CASSNRQLSSYNEQFF. The CDR3 DNA is TGTGCCAGCAGCAACCGACAGTTAAGCTCCTACAATGAGCAGTTCTTC. The chain employs TRBV7-9 and TRBJ2-1; weak D call: TRBD1 (5 bases). The V end was cut by 5 bases, the J end by 0 bases, with 14 bases between. The germline CDR1 and CDR2 sequences are SEHNR and FQNEAQ (reference sequence). The CDR3 contains 16 residues.

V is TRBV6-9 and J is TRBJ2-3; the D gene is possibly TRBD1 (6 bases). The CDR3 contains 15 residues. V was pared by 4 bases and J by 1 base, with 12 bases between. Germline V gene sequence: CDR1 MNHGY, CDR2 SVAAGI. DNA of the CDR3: TGTGCCAGCAGTTCCAGGGGTCGAGGCACAGATACGCAGTATTTT. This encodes CASSSRGRGTDTQYF.

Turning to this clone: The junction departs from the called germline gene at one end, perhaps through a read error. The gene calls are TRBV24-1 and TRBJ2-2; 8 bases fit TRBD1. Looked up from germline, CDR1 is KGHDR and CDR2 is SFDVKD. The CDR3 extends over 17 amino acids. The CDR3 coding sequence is TGTGCCACCAGTGATTCAGGGGGCTTAATTGAACACCGGGGAGCTGTTTTT. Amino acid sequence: CATSDSGGLIEHRGAVF.

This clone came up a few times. The CDR3 DNA follows: TGCGCCAGCAGCTTGCCGCGGATGAACACTGAAGCTTTCTTT. This sequence encodes CASSLPRMNTEAFF. The chain links TRBV5-1 to TRBJ1-1, with D unresolved. The CDR3 runs 14 residues. Germline V gene sequence: CDR1 SGHRS, CDR2 YFSETQ. Between the trimmed V and J ends, which lost 1 base and 0 bases, there was a span of 7 bases.

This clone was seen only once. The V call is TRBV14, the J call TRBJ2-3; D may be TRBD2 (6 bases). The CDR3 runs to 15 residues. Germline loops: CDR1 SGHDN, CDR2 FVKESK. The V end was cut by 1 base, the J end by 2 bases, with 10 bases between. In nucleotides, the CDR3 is TGTGCCAGCAGCCAAGCCGGGAGACTCACAGATACGCAGTATTTT. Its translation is CASSQAGRLTDTQYF.

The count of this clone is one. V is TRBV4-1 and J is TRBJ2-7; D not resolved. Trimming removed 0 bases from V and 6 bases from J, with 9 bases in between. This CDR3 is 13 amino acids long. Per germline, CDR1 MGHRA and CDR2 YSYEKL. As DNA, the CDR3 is TGCGCCAGCAGCCAAGACCGGCCGGGCGAGCAGTACTTC. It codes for CASSQDRPGEQYF.

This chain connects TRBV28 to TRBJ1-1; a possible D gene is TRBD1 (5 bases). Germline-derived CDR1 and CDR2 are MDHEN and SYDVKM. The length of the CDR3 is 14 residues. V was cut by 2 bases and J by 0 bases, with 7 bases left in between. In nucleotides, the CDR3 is TGTGCCAGCAGTTTAGGGGGGATGAACACTGAAGCTTTCTTT. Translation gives CASSLGGMNTEAFF.

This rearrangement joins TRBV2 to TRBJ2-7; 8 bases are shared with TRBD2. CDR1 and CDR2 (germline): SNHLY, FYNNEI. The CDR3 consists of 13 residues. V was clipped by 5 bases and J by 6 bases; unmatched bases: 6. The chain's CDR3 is CASSTNLAGEQYF. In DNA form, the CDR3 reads TGTGCCAGCAGTACGAACCTAGCGGGCGAGCAGTACTTC. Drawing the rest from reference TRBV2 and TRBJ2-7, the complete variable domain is EPEVTQTPSHQVTQMGQEVILRCVPISNHLYFYWYRQILGQKVEFLVSFYNNEISEKSEIFDDQFSVERPDGSNFTLKIRSTKLEDSAMYFCASSTNLAGEQYFGPGTRLTVT.

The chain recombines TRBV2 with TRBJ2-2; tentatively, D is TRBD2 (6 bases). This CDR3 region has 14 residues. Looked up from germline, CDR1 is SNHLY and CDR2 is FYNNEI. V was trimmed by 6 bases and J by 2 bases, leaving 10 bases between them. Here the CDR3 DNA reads TGTGCCAGCAGGGGGGACTCCAACACCGGGGAGCTGTTTTTT. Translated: CASRGDSNTGELFF.

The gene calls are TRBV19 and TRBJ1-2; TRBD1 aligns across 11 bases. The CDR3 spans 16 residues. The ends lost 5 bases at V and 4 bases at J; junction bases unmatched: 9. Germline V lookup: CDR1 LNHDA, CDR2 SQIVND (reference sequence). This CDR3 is CASSHRGQGDVYGYTF. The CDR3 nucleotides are TGTGCCAGTAGTCACCGGGGACAGGGGGATGTCTATGGCTACACCTTC.

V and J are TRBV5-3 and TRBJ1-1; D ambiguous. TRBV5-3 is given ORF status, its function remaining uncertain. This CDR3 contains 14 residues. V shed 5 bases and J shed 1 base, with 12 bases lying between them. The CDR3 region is CARSCESGNTEAFF. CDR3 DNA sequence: TGTGCCAGAAGTTGCGAGTCGGGGAACACTGAAGCTTTCTTT.

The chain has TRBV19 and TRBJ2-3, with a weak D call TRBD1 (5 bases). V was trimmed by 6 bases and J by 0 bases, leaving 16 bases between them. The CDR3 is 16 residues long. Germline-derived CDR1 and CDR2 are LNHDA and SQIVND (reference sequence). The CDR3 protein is CASRTTDFSSTDTQYF. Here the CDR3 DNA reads TGTGCCAGTAGGACGACAGATTTTTCTAGCACAGATACGCAGTATTTT.

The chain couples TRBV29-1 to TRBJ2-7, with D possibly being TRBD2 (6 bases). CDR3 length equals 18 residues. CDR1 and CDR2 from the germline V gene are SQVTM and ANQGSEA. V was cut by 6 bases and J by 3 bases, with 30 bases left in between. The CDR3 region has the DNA TGCAGCGTGGTCTCAGGGAGGAGTAGCGGAGATCAAATCTACGAGCAGTACTTC. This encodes CSVVSGRSSGDQIYEQYF.